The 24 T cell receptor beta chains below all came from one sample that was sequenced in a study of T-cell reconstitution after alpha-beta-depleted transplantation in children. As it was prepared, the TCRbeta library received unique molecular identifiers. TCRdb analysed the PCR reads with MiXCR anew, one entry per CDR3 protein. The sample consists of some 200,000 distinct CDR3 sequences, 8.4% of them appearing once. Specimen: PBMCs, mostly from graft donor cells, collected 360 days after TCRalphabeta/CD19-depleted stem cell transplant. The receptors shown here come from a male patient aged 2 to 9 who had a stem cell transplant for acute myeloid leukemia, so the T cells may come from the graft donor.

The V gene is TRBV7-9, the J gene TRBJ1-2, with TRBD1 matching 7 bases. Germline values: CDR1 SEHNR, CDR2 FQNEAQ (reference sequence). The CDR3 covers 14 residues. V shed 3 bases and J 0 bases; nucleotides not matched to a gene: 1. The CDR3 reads CASSFGQANYGYTF. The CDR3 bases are TGTGCCAGCAGCTTCGGACAGGCTAACTATGGCTACACCTTC.

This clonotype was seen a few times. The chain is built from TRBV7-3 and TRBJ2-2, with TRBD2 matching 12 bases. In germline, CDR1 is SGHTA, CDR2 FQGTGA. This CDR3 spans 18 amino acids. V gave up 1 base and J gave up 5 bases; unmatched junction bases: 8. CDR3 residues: CASSLSLAGGPGTGELFF. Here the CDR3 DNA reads TGTGCCAGCAGCTTAAGTCTAGCGGGAGGGCCAGGAACCGGGGAGCTGTTTTTT.

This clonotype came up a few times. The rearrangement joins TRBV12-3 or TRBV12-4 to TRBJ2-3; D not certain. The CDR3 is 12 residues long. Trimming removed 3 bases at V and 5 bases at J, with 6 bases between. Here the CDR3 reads CASSFVKDTQYF. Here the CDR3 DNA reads TGTGCCAGCAGTTTTGTTAAAGATACGCAGTATTTT.

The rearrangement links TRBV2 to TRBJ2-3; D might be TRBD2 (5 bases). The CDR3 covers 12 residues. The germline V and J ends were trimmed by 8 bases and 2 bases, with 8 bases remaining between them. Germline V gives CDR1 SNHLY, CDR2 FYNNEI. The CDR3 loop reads CASASHTDTQYF. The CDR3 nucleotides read TGTGCCAGCGCTAGCCACACAGATACGCAGTATTTT. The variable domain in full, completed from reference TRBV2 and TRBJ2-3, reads EPEVTQTPSHQVTQMGQEVILRCVPISNHLYFYWYRQILGQKVEFLVSFYNNEISEKSEIFDDQFSVERPDGSNFTLKIRSTKLEDSAMYFCASASHTDTQYFGPGTRLTVL.

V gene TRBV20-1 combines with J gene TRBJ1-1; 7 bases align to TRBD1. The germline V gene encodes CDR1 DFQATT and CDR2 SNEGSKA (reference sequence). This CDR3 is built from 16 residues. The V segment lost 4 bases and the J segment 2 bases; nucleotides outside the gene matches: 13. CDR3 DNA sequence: TGCAGTGCTAACTATAACAGGGGCGCGAGAAACACTGAAGCTTTCTTT. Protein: CSANYNRGARNTEAFF.

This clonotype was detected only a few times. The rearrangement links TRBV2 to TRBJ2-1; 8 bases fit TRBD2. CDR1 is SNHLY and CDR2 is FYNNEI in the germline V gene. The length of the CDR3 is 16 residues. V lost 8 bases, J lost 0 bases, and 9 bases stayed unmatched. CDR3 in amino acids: CASLRTSLSSYNEQFF. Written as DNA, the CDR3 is TGTGCCAGCCTTAGGACTAGCCTGAGCTCCTACAATGAGCAGTTCTTC.

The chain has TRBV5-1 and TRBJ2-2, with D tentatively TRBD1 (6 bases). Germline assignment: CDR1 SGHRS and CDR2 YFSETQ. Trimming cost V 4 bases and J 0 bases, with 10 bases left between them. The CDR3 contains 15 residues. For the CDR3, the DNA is TGCGCCAGCAGCAGGGACATATCGAACACCGGGGAGCTGTTTTTT. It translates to CASSRDISNTGELFF.

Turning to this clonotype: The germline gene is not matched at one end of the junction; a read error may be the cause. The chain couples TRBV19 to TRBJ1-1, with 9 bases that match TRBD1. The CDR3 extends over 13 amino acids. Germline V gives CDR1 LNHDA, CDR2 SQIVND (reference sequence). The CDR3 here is CACSETGGTEAFF. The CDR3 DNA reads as TGTGCCTGTAGTGAGACAGGGGGCACTGAAGCTTTCTTT.

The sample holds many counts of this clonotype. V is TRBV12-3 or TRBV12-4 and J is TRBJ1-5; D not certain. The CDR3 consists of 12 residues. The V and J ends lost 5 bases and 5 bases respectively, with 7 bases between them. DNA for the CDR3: TGTGCCAGCAGTCGCCCCGATCAGCCCCAGCATTTT. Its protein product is CASSRPDQPQHF.

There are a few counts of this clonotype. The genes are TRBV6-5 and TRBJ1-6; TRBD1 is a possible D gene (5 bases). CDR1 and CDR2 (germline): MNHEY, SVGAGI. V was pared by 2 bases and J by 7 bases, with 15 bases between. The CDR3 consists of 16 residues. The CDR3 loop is CASSYAPPWGNSPLHF. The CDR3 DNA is TGTGCCAGCAGTTACGCGCCCCCCTGGGGGAATTCACCCCTCCACTTT.

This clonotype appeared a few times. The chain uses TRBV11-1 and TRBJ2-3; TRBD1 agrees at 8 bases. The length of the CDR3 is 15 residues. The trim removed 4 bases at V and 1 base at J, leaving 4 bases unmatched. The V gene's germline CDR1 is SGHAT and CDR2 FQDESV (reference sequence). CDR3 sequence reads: CASSSEGQGTDTQYF. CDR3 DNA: TGTGCCAGCAGCTCTGAGGGACAGGGCACAGATACGCAGTATTTT.

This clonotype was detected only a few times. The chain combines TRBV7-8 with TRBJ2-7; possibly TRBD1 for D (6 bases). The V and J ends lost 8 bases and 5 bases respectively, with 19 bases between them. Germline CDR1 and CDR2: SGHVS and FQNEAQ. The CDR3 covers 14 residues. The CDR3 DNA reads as TGTGCCAGCCACGGCCAGGGGATACGGGACGAGCAGTACTTC. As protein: CASHGQGIRDEQYF. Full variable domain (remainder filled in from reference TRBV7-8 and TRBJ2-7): GAGVSQSPRYKVAKRGQDVALRCDPISGHVSLFWYQQALGQGPEFLTYFQNEAQLDKSGLPSDRFFAERPEGSVSTLKIQRTQQEDSAVYLCASHGQGIRDEQYFGPGTRLTVT.

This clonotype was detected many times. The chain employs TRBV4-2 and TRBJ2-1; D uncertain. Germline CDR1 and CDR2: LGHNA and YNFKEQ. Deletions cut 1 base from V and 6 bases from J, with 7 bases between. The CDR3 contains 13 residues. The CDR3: CASSQALRNEQFF. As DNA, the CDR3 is TGTGCCAGCAGCCAAGCCCTCCGCAATGAGCAGTTCTTC.

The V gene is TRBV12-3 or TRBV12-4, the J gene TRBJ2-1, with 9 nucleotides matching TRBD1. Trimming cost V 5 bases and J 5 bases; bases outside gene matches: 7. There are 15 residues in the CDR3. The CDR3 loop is CASSPTGGPNNEQFF. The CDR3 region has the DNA TGTGCCAGCAGTCCCACAGGGGGCCCAAACAATGAGCAGTTCTTC.

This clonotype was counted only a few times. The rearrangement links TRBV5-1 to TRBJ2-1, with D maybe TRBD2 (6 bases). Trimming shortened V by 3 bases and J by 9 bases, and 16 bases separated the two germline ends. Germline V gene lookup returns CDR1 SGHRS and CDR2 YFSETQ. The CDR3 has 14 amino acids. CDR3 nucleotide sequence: TGCGCCAGCAGCTCGGGAGTCCCGAGGGGTGAGCAGTTCTTC. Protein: CASSSGVPRGEQFF. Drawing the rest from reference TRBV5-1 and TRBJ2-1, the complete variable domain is KAGVTQTPRYLIKTRGQQVTLSCSPISGHRSVSWYQQTPGQGLQFLFEYFSETQRNKGNFPGRFSGRQFSNSRSEMNVSTLELGDSALYLCASSSGVPRGEQFFGPGTRLTVL.

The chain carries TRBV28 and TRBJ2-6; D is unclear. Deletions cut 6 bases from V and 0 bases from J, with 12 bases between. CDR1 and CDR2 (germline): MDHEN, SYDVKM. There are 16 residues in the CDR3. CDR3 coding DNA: TGTGCCAGCAGACCTCCCAGGAGCTCTGGGGCCAACGTCCTGACTTTC. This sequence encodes CASRPPRSSGANVLTF.

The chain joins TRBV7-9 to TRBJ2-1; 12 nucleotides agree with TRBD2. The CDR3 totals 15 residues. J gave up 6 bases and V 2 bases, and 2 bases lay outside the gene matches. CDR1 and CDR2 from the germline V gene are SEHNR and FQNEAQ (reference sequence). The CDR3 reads CASSLSSGRANEQFF. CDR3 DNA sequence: TGTGCCAGCAGCTTATCTAGCGGGAGGGCCAATGAGCAGTTCTTC.

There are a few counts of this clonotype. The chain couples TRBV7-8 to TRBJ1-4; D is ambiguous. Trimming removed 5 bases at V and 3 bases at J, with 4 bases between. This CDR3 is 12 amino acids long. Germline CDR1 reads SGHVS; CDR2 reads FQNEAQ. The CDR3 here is CASSPPNEKLFF. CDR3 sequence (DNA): TGTGCCAGCAGCCCGCCTAATGAAAAACTGTTTTTT. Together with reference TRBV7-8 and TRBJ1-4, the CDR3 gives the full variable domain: GAGVSQSPRYKVAKRGQDVALRCDPISGHVSLFWYQQALGQGPEFLTYFQNEAQLDKSGLPSDRFFAERPEGSVSTLKIQRTQQEDSAVYLCASSPPNEKLFFGSGTQLSVL.

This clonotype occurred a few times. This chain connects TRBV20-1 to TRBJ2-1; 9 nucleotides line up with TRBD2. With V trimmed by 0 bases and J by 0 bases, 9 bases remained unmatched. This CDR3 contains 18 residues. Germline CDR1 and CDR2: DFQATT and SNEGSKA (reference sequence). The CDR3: CSARDYRGSGSSYNEQFF. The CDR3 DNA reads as TGCAGTGCTAGAGATTATCGGGGTAGCGGGAGCTCCTACAATGAGCAGTTCTTC.

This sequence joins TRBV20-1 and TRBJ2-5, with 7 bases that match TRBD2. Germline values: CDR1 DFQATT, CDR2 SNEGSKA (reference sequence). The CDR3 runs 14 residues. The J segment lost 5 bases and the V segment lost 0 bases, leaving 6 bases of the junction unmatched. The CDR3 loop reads CSARDRGGSETQYF. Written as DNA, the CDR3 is TGCAGTGCTAGAGATCGCGGCGGGAGTGAGACCCAGTACTTC.

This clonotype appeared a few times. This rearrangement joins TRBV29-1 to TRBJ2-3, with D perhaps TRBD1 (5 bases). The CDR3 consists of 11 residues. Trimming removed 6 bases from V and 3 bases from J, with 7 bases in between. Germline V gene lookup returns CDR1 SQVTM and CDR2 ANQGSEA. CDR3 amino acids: CSVKGTDTQYF. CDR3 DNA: TGCAGCGTGAAGGGGACAGATACGCAGTATTTT.

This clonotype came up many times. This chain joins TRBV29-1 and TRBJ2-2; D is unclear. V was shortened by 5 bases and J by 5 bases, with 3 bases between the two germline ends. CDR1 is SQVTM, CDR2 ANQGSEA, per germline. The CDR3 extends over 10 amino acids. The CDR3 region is CSVRTGELFF. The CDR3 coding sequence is TGCAGCGTTAGGACCGGGGAGCTGTTTTTT.

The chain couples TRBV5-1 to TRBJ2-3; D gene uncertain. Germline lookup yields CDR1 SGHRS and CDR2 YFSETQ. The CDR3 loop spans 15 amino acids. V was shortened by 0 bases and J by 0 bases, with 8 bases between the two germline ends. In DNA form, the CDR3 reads TGCGCCAGCAGCTTGGACGCCAGGAGCACAGATACGCAGTATTTT. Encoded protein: CASSLDARSTDTQYF.

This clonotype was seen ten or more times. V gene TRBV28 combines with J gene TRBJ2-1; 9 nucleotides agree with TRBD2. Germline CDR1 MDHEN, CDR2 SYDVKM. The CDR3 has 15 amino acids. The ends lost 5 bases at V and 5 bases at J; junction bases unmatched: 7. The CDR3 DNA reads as TGTGCCAGCAGTCTTAGCGGGAGTCATCACAATGAGCAGTTCTTC. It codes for CASSLSGSHHNEQFF.